Presented here are 21 T cell receptor beta chains from one specimen sequenced in a study of T cell responses to AZD1222 COVID-19 vaccine. The data were produced by immunoSEQ multiplex PCR, yet TCRdb's version contains in-frame clones alone and is incomplete. The sample includes 150,000 to 180,000 clones, 86% seen only once; the top ten take 5.5%. Source: peripheral blood, taken on day 0 of MenACWY control vaccination. These receptor sequences come from an adult in good health.

The rearrangement uses TRBV19 and TRBJ1-5; the match to TRBD1 covers 9 bases. The length of the CDR3 is 15 residues. CDR1 is LNHDA and CDR2 is SQIVND in the germline V gene (reference sequence). After removal of 10 bases from V and 2 bases from J, the junction contained 9 bases not matched to a gene. The CDR3 nucleotides are TGTGCCACCCATTGGGACAGGGAGGGCAATCAGCCCCAGCATTTT. Encoded protein: CATHWDREGNQPQHF.

The CDR3 sequence is CASSPGLDQPQHF. CDR3 coding DNA: TGTGCCAGCAGCCCAGGGTTGGATCAGCCCCAGCATTTT. The chain joins TRBV12-3 or TRBV12-4 to TRBJ1-5; possibly TRBD1 for D (5 bases). The V end lost 6 bases, the J end lost 5 bases, and 11 bases lay between the germline ends. The CDR3 covers 13 residues.

Comments on this clone: At one of its ends the junction is not consistent with the germline gene, which may arise from a read error. The chain uses TRBV6-6 and TRBJ2-7; 10 nucleotides agree with TRBD2. The CDR3 runs 15 residues. From germline, CDR1 is MNHNY and CDR2 SVGAGI (reference sequence). CDR3 sequence: CASSHSAGGTYEQYF. The DNA of the CDR3 is TGTGCCAGCAGTCACTCAGCGGGAGGGACCTACGAGCAGTACTTC.

This sequence joins TRBV5-6 and TRBJ1-3; D is undetermined. Germline CDR1 is SGHDT and CDR2 is YYEEEE. The CDR3 covers 16 residues. The ends were cut back, 4 bases at V and 0 bases at J, with 14 bases in the middle. CDR3 in DNA: TGTGCCAGCAGCCCGAATTACCCCGGCTCTGGAAACACCATATATTTT. Protein product: CASSPNYPGSGNTIYF. Full variable domain (outside the CDR3, taken from reference TRBV5-6 and TRBJ1-3): DAGVTQSPTHLIKTRGQQVTLRCSPKSGHDTVSWYQQALGQGPQFIFQYYEEEERQRGNFPDRFSGHQFPNYSSELNVNALLLGDSALYLCASSPNYPGSGNTIYFGEGSWLTVV.

The chain carries TRBV19 and TRBJ2-2, with 7 bases that match TRBD1. V shed 9 bases and J 2 bases; nucleotides not matched to a gene: 3. The CDR3 extends over 13 amino acids. The V gene's germline CDR1 is LNHDA and CDR2 SQIVND (reference sequence). CDR3 bases: TGTGCCAGCAGGGACAGAAACACCGGGGAGCTGTTTTTT. Its protein is CASRDRNTGELFF.

The chain couples TRBV5-1 to TRBJ2-2; D is unclear. Trimming left V 3 bases short and J 4 bases short, with 16 bases between. The CDR3 sequence is 16 residues long. Germline loops: CDR1 SGHRS, CDR2 YFSETQ. The CDR3 loop is CASSWVPGLSTGELFF. CDR3 DNA sequence: TGCGCCAGCAGCTGGGTTCCGGGTCTTTCCACCGGGGAGCTGTTTTTT.

The genes are TRBV5-1 and TRBJ1-1; 8 bases map to TRBD1. CDR3 size: 14 residues. The ends lost 4 bases at V and 1 base at J; junction bases unmatched: 3. Germline V gives CDR1 SGHRS, CDR2 YFSETQ. In nucleotides, the CDR3 is TGCGCCAGCAGCCTACAGGGGGGGAACACTGAAGCTTTCTTT. Translation: CASSLQGGNTEAFF.

The chain joins TRBV5-4 to TRBJ2-4; TRBD1 matches at 9 bases. CDR1 and CDR2 from the germline V gene are SGHNT and YYREEE (reference sequence). Germline trimming cut 3 bases from V and 9 bases from J; bases unmatched to any gene: 7. The length of the CDR3 is 14 residues. The CDR3 protein is CASSSRTGEGIQYF. Here the CDR3 DNA reads TGTGCCAGCAGCTCCCGGACAGGGGAGGGCATTCAGTACTTC. Looking up the rest from reference TRBV5-4 and TRBJ2-4 gives the full variable domain: ETGVTQSPTHLIKTRGQQVTLRCSSQSGHNTVSWYQQALGQGPQFIFQYYREEENGRGNFPPRFSGLQFPNYSSELNVNALELDDSALYLCASSSRTGEGIQYFGAGTRLSVL.

The V and J genes are TRBV18 and TRBJ2-3; 8 positions match TRBD1. The V and J ends lost 3 bases and 5 bases, in that order; junction bases with no gene match: 7. This CDR3 is built from 15 residues. The V gene's germline CDR1 is KGHSH and CDR2 LQKENI. For the CDR3, the DNA is TGTGCCAGCTCACCGAACCAGGGGGCGGTAGATACGCAGTATTTT. Protein: CASSPNQGAVDTQYF.

This chain connects TRBV30 to TRBJ2-1; possibly TRBD2 for D (5 bases). Trimming pared 4 bases from V and 9 bases from J, leaving 7 bases between. The CDR3 runs to 10 residues. Germline-derived CDR1 and CDR2 are GTSNPN and SVGIG (reference sequence). In DNA form, the CDR3 reads TGTGCCTGGAACGAGGGTGAGCAGTTCTTC. Protein sequence: CAWNEGEQFF.

In nucleotides, the CDR3 is TGTGCCAGCCGTCCCAGGGCAAACACCGGGGAGCTGTTTTTT. Residues: CASRPRANTGELFF. The chain has TRBV7-9 and TRBJ2-2, with D tentatively TRBD1 (5 bases). Germline V gene lookup returns CDR1 SEHNR and CDR2 FQNEAQ (reference sequence). V was clipped by 8 bases and J by 2 bases, with 12 bases between them. The CDR3 length is 14 residues.

The chain recombines TRBV6-6 with TRBJ1-2, with a possible D match to TRBD1 (5 bases). The CDR3 consists of 16 residues. Trimming pared 5 bases from V and 4 bases from J, leaving 20 bases between. CDR1 MNHNY and CDR2 SVGAGI come from the germline V gene (reference sequence). The CDR3 DNA follows: TGTGCCAGCAGTAACCGGGACTTATCAAGGGGCTATGGCTACACCTTC. Its translation: CASSNRDLSRGYGYTF.

V and J are TRBV30 and TRBJ1-2; the match to TRBD1 covers 9 bases. The CDR3 runs 15 residues. V was clipped by 3 bases and J by 4 bases; unmatched bases: 9. Germline V gene data show CDR1 as GTSNPN and CDR2 as SVGIG (reference sequence). CDR3 loop: CAWRPGTGWVYGYTF. In DNA, the CDR3 is TGTGCCTGGAGACCGGGGACAGGGTGGGTCTATGGCTACACCTTC.

This rearrangement joins TRBV5-4 to TRBJ2-7; a possible D gene is TRBD1 (5 bases). CDR1 and CDR2 from the germline V gene are SGHNT and YYREEE (reference sequence). The V end lost 0 bases, the J end lost 5 bases, and 12 bases lay between the germline ends. The length of the CDR3 is 14 residues. The CDR3 region has the DNA TGTGCCAGCAGCTTGGAGCAGGGCCGGGACGAGCAGTACTTC. Residues: CASSLEQGRDEQYF.

This chain connects TRBV30 to TRBJ1-4; D unresolved. The CDR3 runs to 14 residues. CDR1 GTSNPN and CDR2 SVGIG come from the germline V gene (reference sequence). The V end lost 2 bases, the J end lost 8 bases, and 15 bases lay between the germline ends. The CDR3 DNA reads TGTGCCTGGAGTCCACTGATGACCGGCGAAAAACTGTTTTTT. Translated, it gives CAWSPLMTGEKLFF.

This chain uses TRBV18 with TRBJ2-5; 7 bases align to TRBD2. The CDR3 totals 14 residues. Trimming cost V 1 base and J 5 bases; bases outside gene matches: 4. Germline V lookup: CDR1 KGHSH, CDR2 LQKENI. The CDR3 DNA is TGTGCCAGCTCACCACTGGGCGGGGGTGAGACCCAGTACTTC. Translation gives CASSPLGGGETQYF. The full variable domain, with the rest looked up from reference TRBV18 and TRBJ2-5, is NAGVMQNPRHLVRRRGQEARLRCSPMKGHSHVYWYRQLPEEGLKFMVYLQKENIIDESGMPKERFSAEFPKEGPSILRIQQVVRGDSAAYFCASSPLGGGETQYFGPGTRLLVL.

The gene calls are TRBV24-1 and TRBJ2-5; TRBD1 is a possible D gene (6 bases). Trimming stripped 1 base from V and 5 bases from J, with 16 bases between. The CDR3 extends over 16 amino acids. Germline values: CDR1 KGHDR, CDR2 SFDVKD. CDR3 sequence (DNA): TGTGCCACCAGTGATTTCCAAGATACAGGGCGGGAGACCCAGTACTTC. Translation gives CATSDFQDTGRETQYF.

The chain employs TRBV3-1 (or the pseudogene TRBV3-2) and TRBJ2-1; D gene uncertain. Between the trimmed V and J ends, which lost 0 bases and 8 bases, there was a span of 5 bases. This CDR3 spans 12 amino acids. CDR1 LGHDT and CDR2 YNNKEL come from the germline V gene (reference sequence). The CDR3 region is CASSQDMYEQFF. In nucleotides, the CDR3 is TGTGCCAGCAGCCAAGATATGTATGAGCAGTTCTTC.

This chain uses TRBV2 with TRBJ2-3; 8 bases fit TRBD2. V lost 5 bases to trimming and J lost 5 bases; unmatched junction nucleotides: 12. There are 16 residues in the CDR3. The germline gives CDR1 SNHLY, CDR2 FYNNEI. The CDR3 loop reads CASSPFMGLEGDTQYF. DNA for the CDR3: TGTGCCAGCAGTCCCTTTATGGGACTAGAAGGAGATACGCAGTATTTT.

The chain joins TRBV6-5 to TRBJ1-1, with D tentatively TRBD1 (5 bases). Deletions cut 4 bases from V and 7 bases from J, with 22 bases between. The CDR3 covers 16 residues. Germline CDR1 reads MNHEY; CDR2 reads SVGAGI. The CDR3 coding sequence is TGTGCCAGCAGTTCATCCCGGGGGGGGTCGCAGGGTGAAGCTTTCTTT. This codes for CASSSSRGGSQGEAFF.

The genes are TRBV29-1 and TRBJ1-2, with 10 bases lining up with TRBD1. The length of the CDR3 is 15 residues. The germline CDR1 and CDR2 sequences are SQVTM and ANQGSEA. V was pared by 5 bases and J by 6 bases, with 12 bases of the junction left unmatched. CDR3 loop: CSVTGTGEVKNGYTF. The CDR3, as DNA: TGCAGCGTTACCGGGACAGGGGAGGTGAAAAATGGCTACACCTTC.